Each of the 30 T cell receptor beta chains below was sequenced from the same sample in a study of blood T cell repertoires in COVID-19. TCRdb's table, derived via immunoSEQ multiplex PCR, lists solely in-frame clones and lacks some. The profile shows fewer than 350,000 clones, around nine tenths of them singletons. The source material was peripheral blood. The receptor source for this set is a man in his forties with active or convalescent COVID-19.

The V gene is TRBV29-1, the J gene TRBJ2-3, with TRBD2 matching 16 bases. Germline CDR1 SQVTM, CDR2 ANQGSEA. J gave up 4 bases and V 6 bases, and 10 bases lay outside the gene matches. The CDR3 has 17 residues. CDR3 coding DNA: TGCAGCGTCCCCGGGACTAGCGGGGGGGCAGGCGCAGATACGCAGTATTTT. Translation gives CSVPGTSGGAGADTQYF.

V is TRBV27 and J is TRBJ1-5, with D hard to call. This CDR3 has 14 residues. Trimming took off 5 bases at V and 6 bases at J, with 14 bases between the two ends. The germline gives CDR1 MNHEY, CDR2 SMNVEV (reference sequence). CDR3 DNA sequence: TGTGCCAGCAGTGTGGGCCTGCCGGTTCAGCCCCAGCATTTT. Its protein product is CASSVGLPVQPQHF.

The sample holds one count of this clone. This chain joins TRBV7-6 and TRBJ1-3, with 10 bases aligning to TRBD1. There are 15 residues in the CDR3. Germline V gene sequence: CDR1 SGHVS, CDR2 FNYEAQ. V gave up 0 bases and J gave up 10 bases; unmatched junction bases: 6. CDR3 sequence (DNA): TGTGCCAGCAGCTTAGCGCTTCCGGGACAGGGGACCATATATTTT. Amino acid sequence: CASSLALPGQGTIYF.

The chain uses TRBV7-8 and TRBJ1-1; D perhaps matches TRBD1 (6 bases). V lost 7 bases, J lost 0 bases, and 12 bases lay in between. The CDR3 spans 14 residues. Germline V gene sequence: CDR1 SGHVS, CDR2 FQNEAQ. CDR3 residues: CASTPGTMNTEAFF. CDR3 DNA sequence: TGTGCCAGCACGCCCGGGACAATGAACACTGAAGCTTTCTTT.

The gene calls are TRBV28 and TRBJ1-5; TRBD1 matches at 10 bases. Per germline, CDR1 MDHEN and CDR2 SYDVKM. The junction had 7 bases not matched to a gene; V was cut back by 2 bases and J by 3 bases. The CDR3 consists of 17 residues. CDR3 region: CASSLIGTGVINQPQHF. The CDR3, as DNA: TGTGCCAGCAGTTTAATAGGGACAGGGGTTATCAATCAGCCCCAGCATTTT.

The chain has TRBV7-9 and TRBJ2-1; TRBD1 matches 7 bases. In germline, CDR1 is SEHNR, CDR2 FQNEAQ (reference sequence). Germline trimming cut 5 bases from V and 6 bases from J; bases unmatched to any gene: 13. The CDR3 is 16 amino acids. The CDR3 bases are TGTGCCAGCAGCCAGTGGACAGGACTCGAGACCAATGAGCAGTTCTTC. Its translation is CASSQWTGLETNEQFF.

The chain combines TRBV24-1 with TRBJ2-5; 12 bases are a match to TRBD2. Germline CDR1 and CDR2: KGHDR and SFDVKD. This CDR3 region has 16 residues. Trimming cost V 4 bases and J 5 bases; bases outside gene matches: 7. The CDR3 loop is CATSDRLAGGPETQYF. The DNA for the CDR3 is TGTGCCACCAGTGACCGGCTAGCGGGAGGGCCGGAGACCCAGTACTTC.

V gene TRBV11-2 combines with J gene TRBJ2-7; no clear D. The CDR3 runs 10 residues. CDR1 SGHAT and CDR2 FQNNGV come from the germline V gene. V was cut by 5 bases and J by 7 bases, with 6 bases left in between. CDR3 sequence: CASSAGEQYF. As DNA, the CDR3 is TGTGCCAGCAGCGCCGGGGAGCAGTACTTC.

The rearrangement links TRBV5-1 to TRBJ2-7, with D perhaps matching TRBD1 (5 bases). Germline V gene data show CDR1 as SGHRS and CDR2 as YFSETQ. Trimming took 0 bases from V and 2 from J, leaving 9 bases between them. The CDR3 is made up of 14 amino acids. The chain's CDR3 is CASSLVDIAYEQYF. In DNA form, the CDR3 reads TGCGCCAGCAGCTTGGTGGACATAGCCTACGAGCAGTACTTC.

The chain is built from TRBV7-6 and TRBJ1-3; D may be TRBD1 (5 bases). The germline V and J ends were trimmed by 5 bases and 0 bases, with 14 bases remaining between them. Looked up from germline, CDR1 is SGHVS and CDR2 is FNYEAQ. The CDR3 extends over 16 amino acids. The CDR3 DNA reads as TGTGCCAGCAGCGACCCGGTTAGGGGCTCTGGAAACACCATATATTTT. Its translation is CASSDPVRGSGNTIYF.

The rearrangement joins TRBV9 to TRBJ2-1; TRBD1 might be the D (5 bases). The CDR3 runs 15 residues. Trimming cost V 0 bases and J 5 bases, with 12 bases left between them. The germline V gene has CDR1 SGDLS and CDR2 YYNGEE. The CDR3 DNA follows: TGTGCCAGCAGCGTAGGGACAAGCCATAACAATGAGCAGTTCTTC. Its protein product is CASSVGTSHNNEQFF.

This clone appeared a few times. The chain uses TRBV11-3 and TRBJ2-7, with 7 positions matching TRBD2. The V gene end was trimmed by 1 base and the J gene end by 2 bases; junction bases not matched to a gene: 5. CDR1 is SGHNT, CDR2 YENEEA, per germline. The CDR3 runs to 15 residues. As DNA, the CDR3 is TGTGCCAGCAGCTTAGCACTAGCGTCTACCTACGAGCAGTACTTC. Translating it yields CASSLALASTYEQYF. Variable domain in full (rest from reference TRBV11-3 and TRBJ2-7): EAGVVQSPRYKIIEKKQPVAFWCNPISGHNTLYWYLQNLGQGPELLIRYENEEAVDDSQLPKDRFSAERLKGVDSTLKIQPAELGDSAVYLCASSLALASTYEQYFGPGTRLTVT.

The chain employs TRBV3-1 (or the pseudogene TRBV3-2) and TRBJ1-2, with TRBD1 matching over 9 bases. The CDR3 consists of 14 residues. The V and J ends lost 5 bases and 5 bases, in that order; junction bases with no gene match: 6. Looked up from germline, CDR1 is LGHDT and CDR2 is YNNKEL (reference sequence). CDR3: CASSVQGAGYGYTF. CDR3 DNA sequence: TGTGCCAGCAGCGTACAGGGGGCGGGGTATGGCTACACCTTC.

This clone was seen just once. The rearrangement links TRBV6-2 or TRBV6-3 to TRBJ1-2; a possible D gene is TRBD1 (6 bases). V shed 6 bases and J shed 4 bases, with 12 bases lying between them. Germline CDR1 and CDR2: MNHEY and SVGEGT. The CDR3 has 13 amino acids. CDR3: CASSLGQSYGYTF. Here the CDR3 DNA reads TGTGCCAGCAGCCTCGGACAGAGCTATGGCTACACCTTC.

The genes are TRBV27 and TRBJ1-6; 9 positions agree with TRBD1. The CDR3 is 14 amino acids. Germline V gives CDR1 MNHEY, CDR2 SMNVEV (reference sequence). The trim removed 3 bases at V and 9 bases at J, leaving 3 bases unmatched. DNA for the CDR3: TGTGCCAGCAGTTTTACAGGGGGCATTTCACCCCTCCACTTT. Its protein product is CASSFTGGISPLHF.

The CDR3 DNA reads as TGTGCCAGCAGCCAAGATGCCTTACGGTCACCCCTCCACTTT. It encodes CASSQDALRSPLHF. The chain recombines TRBV3-1 (or the pseudogene TRBV3-2) with TRBJ1-6, with no clear D. Between the trimmed V and J ends, which lost 0 bases and 10 bases, there was a span of 10 bases. Germline CDR1 is LGHDT and CDR2 is YNNKEL (reference sequence). The CDR3 is 14 amino acids.

The chain recombines TRBV11-2 with TRBJ2-1; 9 nucleotides line up with TRBD2. Germline assignment: CDR1 SGHAT and CDR2 FQNNGV. The CDR3 is made up of 16 amino acids. With V trimmed by 3 bases and J by 1 base, 4 bases remained unmatched. DNA of the CDR3: TGTGCCAGCAGCTTGGTGACTAGCGGTTCCTACAATGAGCAGTTCTTC. As protein: CASSLVTSGSYNEQFF.

This chain joins TRBV19 and TRBJ2-7; D unclear. The CDR3 has 13 residues. V dropped 6 bases and J dropped 7 bases, with 16 bases sitting between them. The germline V gene encodes CDR1 LNHDA and CDR2 SQIVND (reference sequence). CDR3 region: CASSHPPGGEQYF. The CDR3 DNA follows: TGTGCCAGTAGCCATCCCCCCGGTGGTGAGCAGTACTTC. Complete variable domain (other parts from reference TRBV19 and TRBJ2-7): DGGITQSPKYLFRKEGQNVTLSCEQNLNHDAMYWYRQDPGQGLRLIYYSQIVNDFQKGDIAEGYSVSREKKESFPLTVTSAQKNPTAFYLCASSHPPGGEQYFGPGTRLTVT.

J is TRBJ2-5 and V is TRBV3-1 (or the pseudogene TRBV3-2), with 12 nucleotides matching TRBD2. Germline loops: CDR1 LGHDT, CDR2 YNNKEL (reference sequence). CDR3 size: 14 residues. V gave up 4 bases and J gave up 4 bases; unmatched junction bases: 1. The DNA of the CDR3 is TGTGCCAGCAGCCTACTAGCGGGGGGAGAGACCCAGTACTTC. Amino acid sequence: CASSLLAGGETQYF.

The chain joins TRBV18 to TRBJ1-6, with D tentatively TRBD1 (6 bases). The CDR3 consists of 19 residues. Trimming cost V 3 bases and J 0 bases, with 18 bases left between them. Germline V gene lookup returns CDR1 KGHSH and CDR2 LQKENI. The chain's CDR3 is CASSPTSVGALSYNSPLHF. The CDR3 bases are TGTGCCAGCTCACCCACCTCAGTGGGGGCACTCTCCTATAATTCACCCCTCCACTTT.

The V gene is TRBV3-1 (or the pseudogene TRBV3-2), the J gene TRBJ1-4; D is undetermined. Trimming took off 5 bases at V and 8 bases at J, with 12 bases between the two ends. Germline V gene data show CDR1 as LGHDT and CDR2 as YNNKEL (reference sequence). The CDR3 has 13 amino acids. DNA for the CDR3: TGTGCCAGCAGCGGAGCCTTCGGGGAAAAACTGTTTTTT. Protein product: CASSGAFGEKLFF.

The gene calls are TRBV9 and TRBJ2-7, with 9 positions matching TRBD1. CDR1 is SGDLS and CDR2 is YYNGEE in the germline V gene. This CDR3 comprises 15 residues. Trimming took 3 bases from V and 2 from J; bases not matched to a gene: 6. In nucleotides, the CDR3 is TGTGCCAGCAGCGCCTCGACAGGGGGGACCTACGAGCAGTACTTC. This encodes CASSASTGGTYEQYF. Combining the CDR3 with reference TRBV9 and TRBJ2-7 gives the whole variable domain DSGVTQTPKHLITATGQRVTLRCSPRSGDLSVYWYQQSLDQGLQFLIQYYNGEERAKGNILERFSAQQFPDLHSELNLSSLELGDSALYFCASSASTGGTYEQYFGPGTRLTVT.

CDR3: CASSQGRARNQPQHF. The CDR3, as DNA: TGCGCCAGCAGCCAAGGGAGGGCACGGAATCAGCCCCAGCATTTT. V usage is TRBV4-1 and J usage is TRBJ1-5, with D unresolved. Germline V gene sequence: CDR1 MGHRA, CDR2 YSYEKL. The length of the CDR3 is 15 residues. Trimming removed 1 base at V and 4 bases at J, with 11 bases between.

The chain joins TRBV3-1 (or the pseudogene TRBV3-2) to TRBJ1-3; the D is unclear. The CDR3 covers 13 residues. The V and J ends lost 4 bases and 2 bases respectively, with 6 bases between them. Germline CDR1 and CDR2: LGHDT and YNNKEL (reference sequence). CDR3 bases: TGTGCCAGCAGCCGGCAACCTGGAAACACCATATATTTT. Its translation is CASSRQPGNTIYF.

V and J are TRBV2 and TRBJ2-3, with 7 bases identical to TRBD1. The V gene end was trimmed by 6 bases and the J gene end by 0 bases; junction bases not matched to a gene: 6. The CDR3 is 15 residues long. CDR1 and CDR2 from the germline V gene are SNHLY and FYNNEI. CDR3 sequence reads: CASRGTATSTDTQYF. Here the CDR3 DNA reads TGTGCCAGCAGGGGGACAGCAACTAGCACAGATACGCAGTATTTT.

V and J are TRBV7-2 and TRBJ1-1; maybe TRBD1 (5 bases). Germline V gives CDR1 SGHTA, CDR2 FQGNSA. The CDR3 totals 13 residues. V lost 4 bases and J 11 bases, leaving 17 bases between the germline ends. CDR3 DNA: TGTGCCAGCAGCTCCGGTGGGGCAGGGTGGGCTTTCTTT. This translates into CASSSGGAGWAFF.

To note about this clone: This CDR3 is also generated by other DNA sequences in the sample. DNA for the CDR3: TGTGCCAGCAGCCCGACAGGCTATGGCTACACCTTC. Residues: CASSPTGYGYTF. V is TRBV3-1 (or the pseudogene TRBV3-2) and J is TRBJ1-2, with D tentatively TRBD1 (6 bases). Germline loops: CDR1 LGHDT, CDR2 YNNKEL (reference sequence). The CDR3 covers 12 residues. V was cut by 4 bases and J by 4 bases, with 7 bases left in between.

This clone was seen just once. The chain is built from TRBV2 and TRBJ2-5; TRBD1 matches at 7 bases. Germline assignment: CDR1 SNHLY and CDR2 FYNNEI. J was trimmed by 4 bases and V by 6 bases; bases with no gene match: 8. The CDR3 is 14 residues long. The chain's CDR3 is CASRERTGAETQYF. CDR3 coding DNA: TGTGCCAGCAGAGAGAGAACAGGGGCAGAGACCCAGTACTTC.

The chain combines TRBV6-5 with TRBJ2-1, with D tentatively TRBD2 (6 bases). Trimming shortened V by 7 bases and J by 10 bases, and 11 bases separated the two germline ends. Germline V gene lookup returns CDR1 MNHEY and CDR2 SVGAGI. This CDR3 contains 11 residues. The CDR3 DNA reads as TGTGCCAGCAAAGCCGCGGGGGAGCAGTTCTTC. This translates into CASKAAGEQFF.

This clone has a handful of counts. The CDR3: CASTLSTGTGIYNEQFF. The CDR3 DNA reads as TGTGCCAGCACCCTTTCTACCGGGACAGGGATATACAATGAGCAGTTCTTC. The rearrangement uses TRBV28 and TRBJ2-1, with 9 bases fitting TRBD1. The CDR3 contains 17 residues. Germline CDR1 reads MDHEN; CDR2 reads SYDVKM. With V trimmed by 7 bases and J by 4 bases, 14 bases remained unmatched.